This passage covers 8 T cell receptor beta chains from one sample sequenced in a study of OX40 agonist ivuxolimab in advanced cancers. TCRdb keeps only in-frame clones here, not all; method: immunoSEQ multiplex PCR. Of around 70,000 clones in the sample, around four fifths were seen once. The sample consisted of CD4+ or CD8+ T cells sorted from blood, taken in a trial of the OX40 agonist ivuxolimab. The source is an adult with an advanced solid tumor such as melanoma, head and neck, liver or kidney cancer.

This clone was picked up a small number of times. The rearrangement uses TRBV27 and TRBJ1-4; TRBD1 matches at 9 bases. CDR1 and CDR2 from the germline V gene are MNHEY and SMNVEV (reference sequence). The CDR3 covers 15 residues. Trimming removed 4 bases from V and 8 bases from J; junction bases left unmatched: 8. CDR3 DNA sequence: TGTGCCAGCAGTTCTCCGGGACAGGGACGGGAAAAACTGTTTTTT. It codes for CASSSPGQGREKLFF.

The chain uses TRBV29-1 and TRBJ2-3; either TRBD1 or TRBD2 may fit D (5 bases each). Germline V gives CDR1 SQVTM, CDR2 ANQGSEA. The V end lost 8 bases, the J end lost 6 bases, and 18 bases lay between the germline ends. This CDR3 is 13 amino acids long. The chain's CDR3 is CSLGAGAIDTQYF. In DNA, the CDR3 is TGCAGCCTCGGGGCCGGGGCGATTGATACGCAGTATTTT.

J is TRBJ2-7 and V is TRBV7-9; 8 bases are shared with TRBD2. This CDR3 has 12 amino acids. Germline CDR1 is SEHNR and CDR2 is FQNEAQ (reference sequence). V was pared by 9 bases and J by 3 bases, with 4 bases of the junction left unmatched. The CDR3 sequence: CARGREDYEQYF. The CDR3 region has the DNA TGTGCCAGAGGGCGGGAGGACTACGAGCAGTACTTC. Combining the CDR3 with reference TRBV7-9 and TRBJ2-7 gives the whole variable domain DTGVSQNPRHKITKRGQNVTFRCDPISEHNRLYWYRQTLGQGPEFLTYFQNEAQLEKSRLLSDRFSAERPKGSFSTLEIQRTEQGDSAMYLCARGREDYEQYFGPGTRLTVT.

A single count supports this clone. V is TRBV23-1 and J is TRBJ1-1; D call uncertain. TRBV23-1 is annotated as an ORF whose role is uncertain. The CDR3 is 12 amino acids. V lost 4 bases, J lost 11 bases, and 14 bases lay in between. The CDR3 spells CASSLKFGVAFF. For the CDR3, the DNA is TGCGCCAGCAGTCTGAAATTTGGGGTCGCTTTCTTT.

The table lists this clone with a few counts. The CDR3 nucleotides read TGTGCCAGCAGCCCCGAGGTAGCGACAGATACGCAGTATTTT. Residues: CASSPEVATDTQYF. The V and J genes are TRBV7-9 and TRBJ2-3; the D gene is possibly TRBD2 (5 bases). Germline CDR1 and CDR2: SEHNR and FQNEAQ (reference sequence). Trimming pared 5 bases from V and 3 bases from J, leaving 12 bases between. The CDR3 spans 14 residues.

The genes are TRBV30 and TRBJ2-5, with 13 bases aligning to TRBD2. The J call is doubtful: the DNA matches TRBJ2-7 better. Looked up from germline, CDR1 is GTSNPN and CDR2 is SVGIG (reference sequence). This CDR3 spans 15 amino acids. CDR3 in DNA: TGTGCCTGGAGCCAGGGGACTAGCGGGACATACGAGCAGTACTTC. Residues: CAWSQGTSGTYEQYF.

This chain links TRBV7-2 with TRBJ1-6, with TRBD1 as a possible D gene (6 bases). The germline V gene has CDR1 SGHTA and CDR2 FQGNSA. V shed 0 bases and J shed 13 bases, with 13 bases lying between them. The CDR3 consists of 14 residues. Here the CDR3 reads CASSLAGGERPLHF. CDR3 nucleotide sequence: TGTGCCAGCAGCTTAGCTGGGGGCGAGAGGCCCCTCCACTTT. The full variable domain, completed using reference TRBV7-2 and TRBJ1-6, is GAGVSQSPSNKVTEKGKDVELRCDPISGHTALYWYRQSLGQGLEFLIYFQGNSAPDKSGLPSDRFSAERTGGSVSTLTIQRTQQEDSAVYLCASSLAGGERPLHFGNGTRLTVT.

V gene TRBV5-1 combines with J gene TRBJ2-3; D assignment may be TRBD1 or TRBD2 (5 bases each). Germline CDR1 is SGHRS and CDR2 is YFSETQ. Trimming shortened V by 4 bases and J by 0 bases, and 15 bases separated the two germline ends. CDR3 size: 16 residues. CDR3 sequence: CASSPRGVRSTDTQYF. The CDR3 coding sequence is TGCGCCAGCAGCCCCCGGGGCGTTCGGAGCACAGATACGCAGTATTTT.